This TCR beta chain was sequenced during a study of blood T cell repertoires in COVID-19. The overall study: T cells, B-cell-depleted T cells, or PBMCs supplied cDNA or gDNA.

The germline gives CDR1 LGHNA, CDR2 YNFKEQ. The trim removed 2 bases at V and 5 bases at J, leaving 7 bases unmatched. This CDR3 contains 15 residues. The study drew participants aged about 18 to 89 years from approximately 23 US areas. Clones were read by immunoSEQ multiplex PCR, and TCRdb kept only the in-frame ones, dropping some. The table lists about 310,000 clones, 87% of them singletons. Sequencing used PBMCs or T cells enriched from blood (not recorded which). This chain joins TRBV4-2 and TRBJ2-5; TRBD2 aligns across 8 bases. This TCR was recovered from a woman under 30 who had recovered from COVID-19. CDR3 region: CASSQPAGAGETQYF. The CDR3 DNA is TGTGCCAGCAGCCAACCAGCGGGGGCCGGGGAGACCCAGTACTTC.